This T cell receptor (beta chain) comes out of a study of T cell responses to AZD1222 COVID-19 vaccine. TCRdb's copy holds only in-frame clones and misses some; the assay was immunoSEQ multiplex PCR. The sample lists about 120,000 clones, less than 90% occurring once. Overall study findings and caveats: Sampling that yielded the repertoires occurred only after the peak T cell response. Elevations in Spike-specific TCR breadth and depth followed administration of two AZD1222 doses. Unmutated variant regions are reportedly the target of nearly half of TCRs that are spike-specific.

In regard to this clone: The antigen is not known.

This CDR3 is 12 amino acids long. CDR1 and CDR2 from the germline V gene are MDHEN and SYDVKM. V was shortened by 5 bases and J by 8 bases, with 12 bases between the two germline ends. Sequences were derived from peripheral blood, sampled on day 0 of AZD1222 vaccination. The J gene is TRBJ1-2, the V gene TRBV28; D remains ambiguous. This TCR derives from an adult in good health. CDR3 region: CASSRDPLGYTF. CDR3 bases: TGTGCCAGCAGTCGGGATCCCCTCGGCTACACCTTC.